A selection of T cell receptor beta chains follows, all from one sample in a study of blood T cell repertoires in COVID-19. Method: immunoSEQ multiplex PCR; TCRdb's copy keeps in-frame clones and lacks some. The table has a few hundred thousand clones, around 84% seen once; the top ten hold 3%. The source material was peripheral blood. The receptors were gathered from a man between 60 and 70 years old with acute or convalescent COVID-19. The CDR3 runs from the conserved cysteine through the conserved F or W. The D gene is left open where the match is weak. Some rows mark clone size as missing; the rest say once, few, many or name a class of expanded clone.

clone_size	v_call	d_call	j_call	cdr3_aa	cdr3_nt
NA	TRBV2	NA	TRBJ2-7	CASSETRGRMEQYF	TGTGCCAGCAGTGAAACGCGGGGGCGCATGGAGCAGTACTTC
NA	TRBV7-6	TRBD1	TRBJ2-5	CASSFPLTGGAGETQYF	TGTGCCAGCAGCTTCCCGCTCACAGGGGGCGCGGGGGAGACCCAGTACTTC
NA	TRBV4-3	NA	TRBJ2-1	CASSLKEGGRPSGNEQFF	TGCGCCAGCAGCCTGAAAGAGGGGGGTAGGCCTAGCGGCAATGAGCAGTTCTTC
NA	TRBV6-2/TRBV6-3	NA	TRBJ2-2	CASSSGGHTGELFF	TGTGCCAGCAGCTCCGGGGGACACACCGGGGAGCTGTTTTTT
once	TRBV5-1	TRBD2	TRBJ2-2	CATSGGSPGELFF	TGCGCCACCAGCGGGGGCTCCCCCGGGGAGCTGTTTTTT
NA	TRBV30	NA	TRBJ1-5	CAGGREQPQHF	TGTGCCGGAGGGAGGGAACAGCCCCAGCATTTT
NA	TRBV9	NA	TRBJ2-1	CASSSDAGSYNEQFF	TGTGCCAGCAGCTCAGACGCGGGGTCCTACAATGAGCAGTTCTTC
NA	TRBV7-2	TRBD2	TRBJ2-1	CASSLSSGGADEQFF	TGTGCCAGCAGCTTGTCTAGCGGGGGGGCGGATGAGCAGTTCTTC
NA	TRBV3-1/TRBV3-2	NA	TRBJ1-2	CASSPTGYYGYTF	TGTGCCAGCAGTCCTACAGGGTACTATGGCTACACCTTC
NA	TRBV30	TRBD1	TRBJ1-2	CAWRARQGGDYGYTF	TGTGCCTGGAGGGCGAGACAGGGAGGAGACTATGGCTACACCTTC